This TCR beta chain comes out of a study of cytomegalovirus exposure and HLA in healthy donors. Primers included in the PCR were 60 Vbeta and 13 Jbeta primers. Authors' data handling: As a later analysis found, there were 82 million or so unique TCR beta chains, of which 8.5 million to 14 million were shared. Libraries were prepared by immunoSEQ multiplex PCR; TCRdb keeps only in-frame clonotypes and omits some of them. V, J and clone size reflect that table, while D and trimming were determined from the DNA. The table lists over 120,000 clones, 75% to 80% of them singletons. This CDR3 region has 14 residues. The germline gives CDR1 SGHTA, CDR2 FQGNSA. V was trimmed by 1 base and J by 0 bases, leaving 6 bases between them.

Sequenced input: PBMCs. The V and J genes are TRBV7-2 and TRBJ1-2; D remains unclear. The TCR was taken from a woman under 30 in good health and CMV-seropositive. The CDR3 is CASSLVSSNYGYTF. DNA of the CDR3: TGTGCCAGCAGCTTAGTTTCTTCTAACTATGGCTACACCTTC.